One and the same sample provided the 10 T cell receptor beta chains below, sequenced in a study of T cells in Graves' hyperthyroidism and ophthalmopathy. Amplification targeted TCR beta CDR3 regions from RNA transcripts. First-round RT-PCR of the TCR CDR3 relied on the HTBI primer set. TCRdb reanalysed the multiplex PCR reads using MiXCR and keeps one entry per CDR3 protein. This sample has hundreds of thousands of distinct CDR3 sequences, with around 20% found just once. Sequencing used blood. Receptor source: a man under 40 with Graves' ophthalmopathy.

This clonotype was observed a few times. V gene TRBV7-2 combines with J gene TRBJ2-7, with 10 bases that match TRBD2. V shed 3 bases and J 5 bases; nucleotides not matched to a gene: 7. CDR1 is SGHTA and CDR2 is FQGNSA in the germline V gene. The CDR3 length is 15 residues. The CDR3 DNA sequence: TGTGCCAGCAGCTTTTCTAGCGGGAGTTTCAACGAGCAGTACTTC. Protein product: CASSFSSGSFNEQYF.

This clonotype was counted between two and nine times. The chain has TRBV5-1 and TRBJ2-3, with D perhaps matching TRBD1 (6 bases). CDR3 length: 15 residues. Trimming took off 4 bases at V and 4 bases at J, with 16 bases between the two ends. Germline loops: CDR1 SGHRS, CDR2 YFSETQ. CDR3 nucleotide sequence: TGCGCCAGCAGCGCGGTACTCGCAGGGGCAGATACGCAGTATTTT. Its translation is CASSAVLAGADTQYF.

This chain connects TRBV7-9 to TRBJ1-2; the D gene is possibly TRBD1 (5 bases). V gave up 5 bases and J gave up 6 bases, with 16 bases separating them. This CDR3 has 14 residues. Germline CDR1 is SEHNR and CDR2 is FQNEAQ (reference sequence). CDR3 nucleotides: TGTGCCAGCAGCCGACAGCCCATTTTGGATGGCTACACCTTC. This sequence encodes CASSRQPILDGYTF.

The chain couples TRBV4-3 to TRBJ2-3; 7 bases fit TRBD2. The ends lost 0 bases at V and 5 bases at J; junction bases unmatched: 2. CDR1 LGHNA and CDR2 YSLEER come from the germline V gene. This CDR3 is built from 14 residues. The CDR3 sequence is CASSQDWGGDTQYF. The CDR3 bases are TGCGCCAGCAGCCAAGACTGGGGGGGAGATACGCAGTATTTT.

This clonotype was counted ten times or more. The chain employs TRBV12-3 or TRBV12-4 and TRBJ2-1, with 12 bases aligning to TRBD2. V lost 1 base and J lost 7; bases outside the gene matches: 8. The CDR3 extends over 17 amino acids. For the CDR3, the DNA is TGTGCCAGCAGTTTAGGGAGACTAGCGGGAGAGAGTAATGAGCAGTTCTTC. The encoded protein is CASSLGRLAGESNEQFF.

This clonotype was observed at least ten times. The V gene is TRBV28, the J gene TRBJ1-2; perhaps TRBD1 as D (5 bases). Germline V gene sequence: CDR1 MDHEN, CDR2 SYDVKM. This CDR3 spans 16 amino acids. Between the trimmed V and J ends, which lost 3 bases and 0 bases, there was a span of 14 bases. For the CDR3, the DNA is TGTGCCAGCAGTTTTCAGGGCTCGGCTACTAACTATGGCTACACCTTC. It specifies CASSFQGSATNYGYTF.

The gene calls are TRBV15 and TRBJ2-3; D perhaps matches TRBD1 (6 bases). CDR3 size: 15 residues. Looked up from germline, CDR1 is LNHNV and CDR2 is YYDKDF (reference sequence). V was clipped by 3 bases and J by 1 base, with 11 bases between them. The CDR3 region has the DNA TGTGCCACCAGCAGTCGGGACACCCGCACAGATACGCAGTATTTT. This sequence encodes CATSSRDTRTDTQYF.

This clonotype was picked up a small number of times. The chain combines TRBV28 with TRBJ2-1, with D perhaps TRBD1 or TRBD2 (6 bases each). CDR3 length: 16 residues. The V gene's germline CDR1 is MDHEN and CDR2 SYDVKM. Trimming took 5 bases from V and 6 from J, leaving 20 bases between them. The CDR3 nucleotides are TGTGCCAGCAGTCCCGAGGGGGGCGGAGCCCGCAATGAGCAGTTCTTC. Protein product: CASSPEGGGARNEQFF.

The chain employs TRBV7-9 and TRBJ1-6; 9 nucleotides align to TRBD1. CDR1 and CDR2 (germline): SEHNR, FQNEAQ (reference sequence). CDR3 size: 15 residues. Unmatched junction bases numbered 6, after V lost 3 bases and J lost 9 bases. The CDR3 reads CASSFSGQGISPLHF. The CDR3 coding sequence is TGTGCCAGCAGCTTCTCGGGACAGGGTATTTCACCCCTCCACTTT.

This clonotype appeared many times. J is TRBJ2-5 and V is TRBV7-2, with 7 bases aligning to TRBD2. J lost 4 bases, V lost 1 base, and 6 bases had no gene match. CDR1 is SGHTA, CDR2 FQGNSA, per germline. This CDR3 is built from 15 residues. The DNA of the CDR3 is TGTGCCAGCAGCTTAGGGGCGGGAGAAGGAGAGACCCAGTACTTC. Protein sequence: CASSLGAGEGETQYF.